Listed below are T cell receptor beta chains from one sample, sequenced in a study of cytomegalovirus exposure and HLA in healthy donors. Measured with immunoSEQ multiplex PCR; TCRdb has only the in-frame clones, and not every one. The sample yields roughly 86,000 clones, around 70% seen once. Sample: PBMCs. These receptors were collected from a man aged 55-75 years in good health and CMV-seronegative. CDR3s include the opening cysteine and the closing phenylalanine or tryptophan. Fields, in order: V gene, D gene, clone size, J gene, CDR3 protein, CDR3 DNA. A D gene is named only where the DNA matches it firmly. Some rows have no size entry. The others give once, few or many, or a class for an expanded clone.

TRBV2	TRBD1	-	TRBJ1-2	CASRERQGLYGYTF	TGTGCCAGCAGGGAACGACAGGGACTCTATGGCTACACCTTC
TRBV18	-	once	TRBJ2-5	CASSPEAPETQYF	TGTGCCAGCTCACCAGAGGCCCCAGAGACCCAGTACTTC
TRBV4-3	TRBD2	-	TRBJ2-1	CASSRSLAGDVNPFF	TGCGCCAGCAGTAGGTCCCTAGCGGGGGATGTGAACCCGTTCTTC
TRBV7-9	-	-	TRBJ1-1	CSSLSRGGRNTEAFF	TGTTCCAGCCTCTCCCGGGGGGGGAGGAACACTGAAGCTTTCTTT
TRBV6-5	TRBD2	-	TRBJ2-7	CASGGGNEQYF	TGTGCCAGTGGGGGAGGGAACGAGCAGTACTTC
TRBV19	TRBD1	once	TRBJ2-7	CASSRDRVGADYEQYF	TGTGCCAGTAGTAGGGACAGGGTGGGCGCGGACTACGAGCAGTACTTC
TRBV7-2	TRBD1	-	TRBJ2-7	CAVRGQALYF	TGTGCCGTTCGGGGACAGGCCCTGTACTTC
TRBV7-9	-	-	TRBJ1-4	CASRTGSTNEKLFF	TGTGCCAGCAGGACGGGGTCAACTAATGAAAAACTGTTTTTT
TRBV6-6	TRBD1	-	TRBJ2-2	CASSGAGQGSFGELFF	TGTGCCAGCAGTGGGGCGGGACAGGGTAGTTTCGGGGAGCTGTTTTTT
TRBV29-1	TRBD1	-	TRBJ1-1	CSVGQGSTEAFF	TGCAGCGTGGGACAGGGGAGCACTGAAGCTTTCTTT
TRBV2	-	-	TRBJ2-1	CASSGLAANEQFF	TGTGCCAGCAGTGGCCTAGCAGCCAATGAGCAGTTCTTC
TRBV7-9	-	-	TRBJ2-2	CASSLRLLNTGELFF	TGTGCCAGCAGCCTAAGACTACTGAACACCGGGGAGCTGTTTTTT
TRBV5-1	-	-	TRBJ2-1	CASSLSLIARRFF	TGCGCCAGCAGCTTGAGTTTGATAGCGAGACGGTTCTTC
TRBV28	-	-	TRBJ2-2	CASRIRAYGLRAGELFF	TGTGCCAGCAGGATAAGGGCGTACGGACTCCGCGCCGGGGAGCTGTTTTTT
TRBV5-4	TRBD2	-	TRBJ2-5	CASSLGTSGRYRETQYF	TGTGCCAGCAGCTTGGGGACTAGCGGGAGGTATCGGGAGACCCAGTACTTC
TRBV6-5	-	-	TRBJ1-2	CASSQQGMNDYGYTF	TGTGCCAGCAGTCAACAGGGTATGAATGACTATGGCTACACCTTC
TRBV9	-	-	TRBJ2-3	CASSVGRAFTDTQYF	TGTGCCAGCAGCGTAGGGCGGGCCTTCACAGATACGCAGTATTTT
TRBV19	TRBD1	few	TRBJ1-6	CASSGQVRDSPLHF	TGTGCCAGTAGCGGACAGGTGCGGGATTCACCCCTCCACTTT
TRBV11-2	-	-	TRBJ2-7	CASSTTTGYEQYF	TGTGCCAGCAGCACAACGACGGGCTACGAGCAGTACTTC
TRBV29-1	-	-	TRBJ2-2	CSGGPNTGELFF	TGCAGCGGCGGGCCGAACACCGGGGAGCTGTTTTTT
TRBV13	TRBD1	once	TRBJ1-1	CASTLMTGFTEAFF	TGTGCCAGCACCCTAATGACAGGGTTCACTGAAGCTTTCTTT
TRBV5-4	TRBD2	-	TRBJ2-1	CASSLAGTSGIYNEQFF	TGTGCCAGCAGCTTGGCCGGGACTAGCGGGATTTACAATGAGCAGTTCTTC
TRBV19	TRBD1	-	TRBJ1-5	CASSGTGGNQPQHF	TGTGCCAGTTCCGGGACAGGGGGCAATCAGCCCCAGCATTTT
TRBV18	-	-	TRBJ2-4	CASSPRADTLAKNIQYF	TGTGCCAGCTCACCCAGGGCAGACACCCTAGCCAAAAACATTCAGTACTTC
TRBV30	-	once	TRBJ2-5	CAWSVGETQYF	TGTGCCTGGAGTGTCGGTGAGACCCAGTACTTC
TRBV13	TRBD2	-	TRBJ2-7	CASSAAGTSGLSSYEQYF	TGTGCCAGCAGCGCGGCCGGGACTAGCGGGCTTTCCTCCTACGAGCAGTACTTC
TRBV18	-	-	TRBJ1-1	CASSPLQGLPMNTEAFF	TGTGCCAGCTCACCCTTACAGGGCCTACCAATGAACACTGAAGCTTTCTTT
TRBV5-1	-	-	TRBJ2-2	CASSQAGNTGELFF	TGCGCCAGCAGCCAGGCGGGGAACACCGGGGAGCTGTTTTTT
TRBV28	-	-	TRBJ2-1	CASRSGEEQFF	TGTGCCAGCAGGTCGGGAGAAGAGCAGTTCTTC
TRBV5-6	-	-	TRBJ2-5	CASSLGQMETQYF	TGTGCCAGCAGCTTGGGACAGATGGAGACCCAGTACTTC
TRBV6-5	-	once	TRBJ1-6	CASTTPGSNNSPLHF	TGTGCCAGCACCACTCCGGGATCAAATAATTCACCCCTCCACTTT
TRBV19	TRBD1	few	TRBJ1-1	CASRGTGEGGTEAFF	TGTGCCAGTAGAGGGACAGGGGAGGGGGGCACTGAAGCTTTCTTT
TRBV19	-	once	TRBJ1-5	CASSPPQGYSNQPQHF	TGTGCCAGTAGCCCACCACAGGGTTATAGCAATCAGCCCCAGCATTTT
TRBV15	-	-	TRBJ1-1	CATSRDRVGATEAFF	TGTGCCACCAGCAGAGATCGAGTGGGGGCCACTGAAGCTTTCTTT
TRBV7-9	TRBD1	-	TRBJ2-7	CASSPYGQGNYEQYF	TGTGCCAGCAGCCCCTACGGACAGGGGAACTACGAGCAGTACTTC
TRBV6-1	TRBD2	-	TRBJ2-7	CASSAWPLGGRPGEQYF	TGTGCCAGCAGTGCCTGGCCCCTGGGCGGGAGGCCCGGGGAGCAGTACTTC
TRBV4-3	-	-	TRBJ2-2	CASSQETGRVDGELFF	TGCGCCAGCAGCCAAGAAACAGGCAGGGTTGACGGGGAGCTGTTTTTT
TRBV5-1	-	-	TRBJ2-3	CASSSAQLLDTQYF	TGCGCCAGCAGCTCCGCCCAGTTATTAGATACGCAGTATTTT
TRBV5-1	TRBD2	-	TRBJ2-7	CASSLDTSGEGEQYF	TGCGCCAGCAGCTTGGATACTAGCGGGGAAGGCGAGCAGTACTTC
TRBV5-4	TRBD2	few	TRBJ2-1	CASSLGLAGIDEQFF	TGTGCCAGCAGCTTGGGACTAGCGGGTATCGATGAGCAGTTCTTC